This TCR beta chain came from a study of shared clonotypes between healthy human individuals. Background on the study: Per-donor plates numbered three CD4 naive, three CD4 memory, two CD8 naive and one CD8 memory.

CD45RO-negative cells were positively selected for CCR7, leaving out terminally differentiated effector memory CD45RA+ cells. The CDR3 contains 15 residues. Germline V gives CDR1 MNHEY, CDR2 SMNVEV (reference sequence). Trimming removed 3 bases at V and 4 bases at J, with 15 bases between. In the authors' methods: There were no quality scores in the junction-only immunoSEQ sequences, so filtering differed. Libraries were prepared by immunoSEQ multiplex PCR; TCRdb keeps only in-frame clonotypes and omits some of them. D and trimming come from the DNA, and the V and J calls and clone size come from that table. The sample lists about 2 million clones, just under 95% occurring once. Regarding this clone: Its antigen is not known.

Study-wide results and caveats: Only blood samples were collected, and tissue repertoires likely differ. When compared with the clonotypes that were shared by all four sorted-subset donors, the non-shared clonotypes turned out to have lower generation probabilities.

The chain joins TRBV27 to TRBJ1-1; D remains unclear. The sequencing input was naive CD8+ T cells sorted from blood. The receptor's source is a man between 18 and 35 years old in good health. This chain's CDR3 is CASSFLVRGGTEAFF. The CDR3 region has the DNA TGTGCCAGCAGTTTCTTAGTACGTGGAGGCACTGAAGCTTTCTTT.